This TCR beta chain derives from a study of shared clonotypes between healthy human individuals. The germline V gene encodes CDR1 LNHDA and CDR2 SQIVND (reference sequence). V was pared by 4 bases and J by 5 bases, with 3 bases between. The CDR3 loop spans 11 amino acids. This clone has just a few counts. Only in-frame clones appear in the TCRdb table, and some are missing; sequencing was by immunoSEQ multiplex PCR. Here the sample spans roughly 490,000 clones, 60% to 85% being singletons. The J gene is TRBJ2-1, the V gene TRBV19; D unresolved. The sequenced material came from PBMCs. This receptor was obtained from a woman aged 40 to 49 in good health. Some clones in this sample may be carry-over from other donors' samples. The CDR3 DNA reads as TGTGCCAGTAGTACGGACAATGAGCAGTTCTTC. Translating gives CASSTDNEQFF.